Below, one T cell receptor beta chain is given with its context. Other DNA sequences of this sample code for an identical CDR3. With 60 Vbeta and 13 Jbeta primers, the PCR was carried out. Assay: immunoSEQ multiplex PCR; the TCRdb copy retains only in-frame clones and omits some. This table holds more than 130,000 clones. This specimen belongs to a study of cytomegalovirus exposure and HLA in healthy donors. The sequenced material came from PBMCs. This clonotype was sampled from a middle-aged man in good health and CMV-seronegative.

The DNA of the CDR3 is TGTGCCAGCAGTCTGACTAGCGGGCCCTACAATGAGCAGTTCTTC. This gives the protein CASSLTSGPYNEQFF. The genes are TRBV6-5 and TRBJ2-1; 10 bases fit TRBD2. The germline V gene has CDR1 MNHEY and CDR2 SVGAGI. CDR3 length: 15 residues. V was clipped by 5 bases and J by 2 bases; unmatched bases: 3.